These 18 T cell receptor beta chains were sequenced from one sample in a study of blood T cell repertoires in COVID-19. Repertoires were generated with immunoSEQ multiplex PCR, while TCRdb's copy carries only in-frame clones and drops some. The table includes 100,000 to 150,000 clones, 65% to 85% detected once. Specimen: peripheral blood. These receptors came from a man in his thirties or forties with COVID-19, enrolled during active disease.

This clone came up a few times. DNA for the CDR3: TGCGCCAGCAGCTTCCCCTCCAATGAGCAGTTCTTC. Protein: CASSFPSNEQFF. J is TRBJ2-1 and V is TRBV5-1; D is unresolved. V dropped 2 bases and J dropped 6 bases, with 6 bases sitting between them. This CDR3 is built from 12 residues. CDR1 and CDR2 (germline): SGHRS, YFSETQ.

The CDR3 protein is CASSLVQGANYGYTF. The CDR3 DNA sequence: TGCGCCAGCAGCCTAGTACAGGGAGCTAACTATGGCTACACCTTC. V is TRBV4-1 and J is TRBJ1-2; a weak D match, TRBD1 (6 bases). V was cut by 4 bases and J by 0 bases, with 12 bases left in between. The V gene's germline CDR1 is MGHRA and CDR2 YSYEKL. There are 15 residues in the CDR3.

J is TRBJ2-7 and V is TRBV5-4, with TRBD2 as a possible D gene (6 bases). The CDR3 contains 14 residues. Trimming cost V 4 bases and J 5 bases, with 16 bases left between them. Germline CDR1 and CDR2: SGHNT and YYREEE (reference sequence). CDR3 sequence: CASSPSGGKDEQYF. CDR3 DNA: TGTGCCAGCAGCCCCTCAGGAGGGAAGGACGAGCAGTACTTC.

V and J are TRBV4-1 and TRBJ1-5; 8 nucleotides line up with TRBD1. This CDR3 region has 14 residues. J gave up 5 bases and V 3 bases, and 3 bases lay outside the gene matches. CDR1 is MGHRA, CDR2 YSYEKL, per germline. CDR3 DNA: TGCGCCAGCAGCCAGACAGGGGACGATCAGCCCCAGCATTTT. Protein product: CASSQTGDDQPQHF.

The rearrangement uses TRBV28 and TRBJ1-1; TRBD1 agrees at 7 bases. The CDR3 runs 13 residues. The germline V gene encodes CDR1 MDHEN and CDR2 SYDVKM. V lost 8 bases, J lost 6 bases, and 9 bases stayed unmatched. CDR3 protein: CASQGVGWAEAFF. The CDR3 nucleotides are TGTGCCAGCCAGGGGGTAGGTTGGGCTGAAGCTTTCTTT.

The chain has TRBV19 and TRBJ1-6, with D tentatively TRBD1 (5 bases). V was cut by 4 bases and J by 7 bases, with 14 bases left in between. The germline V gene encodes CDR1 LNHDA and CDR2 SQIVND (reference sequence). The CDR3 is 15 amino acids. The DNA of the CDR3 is TGTGCCAGTAGTAATCCGGGACTCAGGAATTCACCCCTCCACTTT. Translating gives CASSNPGLRNSPLHF.

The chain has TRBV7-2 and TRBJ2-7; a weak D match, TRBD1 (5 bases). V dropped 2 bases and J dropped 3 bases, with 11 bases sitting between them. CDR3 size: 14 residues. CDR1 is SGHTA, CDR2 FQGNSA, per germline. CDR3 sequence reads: CASSLSGHLYEQYF. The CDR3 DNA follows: TGTGCCAGCAGCTTATCCGGACACCTCTACGAGCAGTACTTC. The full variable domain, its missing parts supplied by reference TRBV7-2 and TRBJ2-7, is GAGVSQSPSNKVTEKGKDVELRCDPISGHTALYWYRQSLGQGLEFLIYFQGNSAPDKSGLPSDRFSAERTGGSVSTLTIQRTQQEDSAVYLCASSLSGHLYEQYFGPGTRLTVT.

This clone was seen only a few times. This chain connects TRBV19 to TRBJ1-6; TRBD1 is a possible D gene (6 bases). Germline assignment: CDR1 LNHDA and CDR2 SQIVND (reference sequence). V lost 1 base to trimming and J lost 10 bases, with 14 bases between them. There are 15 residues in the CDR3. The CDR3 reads CASSIGGGAGSPLHF. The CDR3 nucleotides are TGTGCCAGTAGTATAGGCGGGGGCGCGGGCTCACCCCTCCACTTT.

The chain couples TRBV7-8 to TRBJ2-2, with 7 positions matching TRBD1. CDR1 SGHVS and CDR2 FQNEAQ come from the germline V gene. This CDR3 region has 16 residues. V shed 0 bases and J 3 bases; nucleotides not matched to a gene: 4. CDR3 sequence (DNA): TGTGCCAGCAGCTTAGCGCCAACAGGGGACACCGGGGAGCTGTTTTTT. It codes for CASSLAPTGDTGELFF.

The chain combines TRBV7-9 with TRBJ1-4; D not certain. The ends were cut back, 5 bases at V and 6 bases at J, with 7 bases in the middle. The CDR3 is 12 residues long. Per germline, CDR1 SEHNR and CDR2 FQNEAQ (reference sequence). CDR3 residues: CASSPEHEKLFF. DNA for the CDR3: TGTGCCAGCAGCCCGGAGCATGAAAAACTGTTTTTT.

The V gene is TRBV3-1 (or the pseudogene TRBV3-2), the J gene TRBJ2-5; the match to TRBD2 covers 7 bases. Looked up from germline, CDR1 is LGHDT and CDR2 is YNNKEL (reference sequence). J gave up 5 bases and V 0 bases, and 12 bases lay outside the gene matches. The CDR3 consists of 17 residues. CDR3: CASSQDRSELARETQYF. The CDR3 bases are TGTGCCAGCAGCCAAGATCGGTCGGAACTAGCGCGGGAGACCCAGTACTTC.

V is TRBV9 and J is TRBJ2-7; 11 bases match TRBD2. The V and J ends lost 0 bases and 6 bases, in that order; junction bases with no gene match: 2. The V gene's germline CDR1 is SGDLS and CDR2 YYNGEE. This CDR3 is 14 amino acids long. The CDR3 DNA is TGTGCCAGCAGCGTAGCTGGGACTAGCGGCGAGCAGTACTTC. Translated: CASSVAGTSGEQYF.

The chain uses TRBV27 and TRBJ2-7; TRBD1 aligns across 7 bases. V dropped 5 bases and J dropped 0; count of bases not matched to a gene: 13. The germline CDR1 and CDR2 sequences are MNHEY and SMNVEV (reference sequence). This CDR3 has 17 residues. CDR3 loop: CASSPLVRDRSSYEQYF. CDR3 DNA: TGTGCCAGCAGTCCACTTGTCCGGGACAGAAGCTCCTACGAGCAGTACTTC.

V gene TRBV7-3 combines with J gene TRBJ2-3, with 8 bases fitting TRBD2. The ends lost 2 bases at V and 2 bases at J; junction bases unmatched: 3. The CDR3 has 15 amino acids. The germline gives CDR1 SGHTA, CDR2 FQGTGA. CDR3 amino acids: CASSLLAGSTDTQYF. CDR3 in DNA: TGTGCCAGCAGCTTATTAGCGGGGTCCACAGATACGCAGTATTTT.

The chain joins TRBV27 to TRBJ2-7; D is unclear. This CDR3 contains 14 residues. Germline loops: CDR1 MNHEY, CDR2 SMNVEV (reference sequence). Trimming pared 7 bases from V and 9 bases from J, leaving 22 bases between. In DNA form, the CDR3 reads TGTGCCAGCAAATGGCGGCCCGGTGATTGGTGGCAGTACTTC. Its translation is CASKWRPGDWWQYF.

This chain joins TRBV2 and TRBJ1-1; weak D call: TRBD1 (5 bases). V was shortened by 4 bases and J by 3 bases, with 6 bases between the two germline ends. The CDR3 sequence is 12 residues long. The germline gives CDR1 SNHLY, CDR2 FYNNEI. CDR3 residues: CASSVRDTEAFF. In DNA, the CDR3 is TGTGCCAGCAGTGTCAGGGACACTGAAGCTTTCTTT.

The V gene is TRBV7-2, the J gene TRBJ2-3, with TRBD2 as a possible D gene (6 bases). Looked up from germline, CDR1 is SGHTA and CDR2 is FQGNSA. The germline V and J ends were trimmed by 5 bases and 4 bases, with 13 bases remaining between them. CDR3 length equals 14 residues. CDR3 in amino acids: CASSPGEVPDTQYF. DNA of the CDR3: TGTGCCAGCAGCCCCGGGGAGGTTCCAGATACGCAGTATTTT.

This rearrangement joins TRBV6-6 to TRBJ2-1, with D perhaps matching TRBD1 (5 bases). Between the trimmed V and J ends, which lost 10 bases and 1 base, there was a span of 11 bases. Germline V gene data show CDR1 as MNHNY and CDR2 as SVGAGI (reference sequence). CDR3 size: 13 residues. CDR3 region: CATDDSSYNEQFF. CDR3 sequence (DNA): TGTGCCACCGATGACAGTTCCTACAATGAGCAGTTCTTC.